The entry below gives a single TCR beta chain sequence along with its context. The sample is drawn from a study of blood T cell repertoires in COVID-19. Background on the study: Samples of COVID-19 (acute and convalescent) were obtained from the United States, Italy and Spain. Sources were T cells, B-cell-depleted T cells, or PBMCs; the material itself was cDNA or gDNA.

Trimming took 4 bases from V and 0 from J, leaving 7 bases between them. Germline loops: CDR1 SQVTM, CDR2 ANQGSEA. The CDR3 sequence is 13 residues long. Methods used by the authors: The authors estimated nucleated cell counts from reference gene primer amplification. Method: immunoSEQ multiplex PCR; TCRdb's copy keeps in-frame clones and lacks some. V and J calls and clone size follow that table, whereas D and trimming were derived from the DNA. In the table there are about 220,000 clones, about 80% of which are singletons. This TCR derives from a woman between 55 and 75 years old with acute or convalescent COVID-19. Material: peripheral blood. The chain uses TRBV29-1 and TRBJ2-1, with D unresolved. CDR3 sequence (DNA): TGCAGCGTTGGCGGTAGCTCCTACAATGAGCAGTTCTTC. Translation gives CSVGGSSYNEQFF.